This entry concerns a single TCR beta chain. These data belong to a study of cytomegalovirus exposure and HLA in healthy donors. Germline V CDR1 and CDR2: SGHDT, YYEEEE. The length of the CDR3 is 15 residues. Trimming cost V 4 bases and J 3 bases, with 14 bases left between them. This PCR relied on a set of 60 Vbeta primers and 13 Jbeta primers. The assay was immunoSEQ multiplex PCR, and TCRdb's table has in-frame clones only and misses some. The sample lists about 82,000 clones; roughly 80% were seen once. Material for sequencing was PBMCs. V gene TRBV5-6 combines with J gene TRBJ1-5; D gene unclear. This sequence was found in a human donor in good health. CDR3 bases: TGTGCCAGCAGCCCCAGCGAGGCGGCCAATCAGCCCCAGCATTTT. Translation gives CASSPSEAANQPQHF.